One T cell receptor (beta chain) is described in this entry. Its antigen is currently unknown. The sample is drawn from a study of monozygotic twins with inflammatory bowel disease. Study observations and caveats: Telling apart the different T cell subtypes was not possible. IBD patients carried less diverse TCRbeta repertoires (inverse Simpson) than healthy co-twins. With others, IBD patients shared fewer clonotypes than healthy twins did, especially with disease activity.

This CDR3 contains 18 residues. Germline V gives CDR1 MNHEY, CDR2 SVGAGI. Reanalyzing the 5' RACE reads, TCRdb keeps one entry per CDR3 protein, without DNA. In all, the sample yields fewer than 550,000 distinct CDR3 sequences. The chain carries TRBV6-5 and TRBJ2-3; the TRBD2 assignment by TCRdb is unverifiable without DNA. The origin of this receptor is a human donor with ulcerative colitis or Crohn's disease, or a healthy co-twin of an affected twin (not recorded which). The sample was blood. CDR3 in amino acids: CASSYSVPSGAFMDTQYF.